These 2 T cell receptor beta chains came from one sample sequenced in a study of T cell repertoires in cytomegalovirus infection (dated by TCRdb to the late 2010s). For sequencing, an Illumina HiSeq 1500 was employed. TCRdb's own reprocessing of the public reads used fastp at Q25 and MiXCR and kept productive beta chains. Entries that share a CDR3 protein sequence are merged under the most common genes and DNA. Across this sample there are some 700,000 distinct CDR3 sequences, with around a third seen only once. Around a sixth of the sample is in the top ten clones. No cognate antigen is known for these TCRs. This sample's treatment or condition label indicates: in vitro stimulation with specific CMV peptide epitopes to enrich CMV-specific T cells. The sequencing here drew on cultured PBMCs, taken from culture after CMV antigen stimulation. All receptors come from a human donor in good health (CMV status not recorded). Some clones in this sample may be carry-over from other donors' samples.

J is TRBJ2-3 and V is TRBV7-6; D is unresolved. This CDR3 is 12 amino acids long. CDR1 SGHVS and CDR2 FNYEAQ come from the germline V gene. Trimming removed 2 bases at V and 4 bases at J, with 4 bases between. The CDR3 region has the DNA TGTGCCAGCAGCTTAAAACCAGATACGCAGTATTTT. It codes for CASSLKPDTQYF.

Concerning this clonotype: At one of its ends the junction is not consistent with the germline gene, which may arise from a read error. CDR3 sequence: CASTTWGGAFTNTQYF. The CDR3 DNA reads as TGTGCCAGTACGACCTGGGGGGGAGCCTTCACAAATACGCAGTATTTT. The V call is TRBV19, the J call TRBJ2-3; the match to TRBD2 covers 7 bases. This CDR3 has 16 amino acids. Germline lookup yields CDR1 LNHDA and CDR2 SQIVND (reference sequence).